This TCR beta chain was retrieved from a study of ipilimumab plus nivolumab after autologous stem cell transplantation. Checkpoint therapy with ipilimumab 1 mg/kg began 14 to 28 days after transplant. The germline V gene has CDR1 SGHVS and CDR2 FQNEAQ. This CDR3 contains 16 residues. V lost 5 bases, J lost 4 bases, and 6 bases stayed unmatched. This table comes from immunoSEQ multiplex PCR, and its TCRdb copy is limited to in-frame clones, with some not included. The sample holds around 20,000 clones, over 70% seen once. J is TRBJ2-5 and V is TRBV7-8; 14 bases align to TRBD2. This clonotype originated in a male donor with diffuse large B-cell lymphoma. The sample in question was PBMCs, obtained in a trial of ipilimumab plus nivolumab as post-transplant consolidation. DNA for the CDR3: TGTGCCAGCAGCCCCTGGACTAGCGGGGGGAGAGAGACCCAGTACTTC. The encoded protein is CASSPWTSGGRETQYF. Complete variable domain (other parts from reference TRBV7-8 and TRBJ2-5): GAGVSQSPRYKVAKRGQDVALRCDPISGHVSLFWYQQALGQGPEFLTYFQNEAQLDKSGLPSDRFFAERPEGSVSTLKIQRTQQEDSAVYLCASSPWTSGGRETQYFGPGTRLLVL.